This record looks at one T cell receptor beta chain sequence and its context. Its antigen is undetermined. There are 16 residues in the CDR3. V gave up 1 base and J gave up 1 base, with 14 bases separating them. In germline, CDR1 is MGHRA, CDR2 YSYEKL. This sample stems from a study of persistence of HIV-infected CD4 T cells. Broader study findings: CMV- and Gag-responding cells had lower TCRbeta richness than CD3/CD28-responding cells. Rare CMV-responding cells carrying HIV-1 proviruses were not analyzed separately for TCR.

The immunoSEQ assay was version 4, run in survey mode. TCRdb's table, derived via immunoSEQ multiplex PCR, lists solely in-frame clones and lacks some. The data hold 40,000 to 50,000 clones, with 75% to 85% observed a single time. Cells were stimulated with CMV-infected fibroblast lysates at 8 to 10 ug/mL. Memory cells lacking CD40L and CD69 with high CD45RO were sorted. Donors had CD4+ T cell counts above 400 cells/uL and were CMV-seropositive. The sequencing used CD4+ T cells sorted from PBMCs after roughly 20-hour stimulation, collected from a patient who received antiretroviral therapy. The chain carries TRBV4-1 and TRBJ2-7; perhaps TRBD2 as D (6 bases). This clonotype was obtained from an adult man with HIV who was CMV-seropositive. The CDR3 spells CASSQAFGTFSYEQYF. The CDR3 region has the DNA TGCGCCAGCAGCCAAGCCTTTGGGACTTTTTCCTACGAGCAGTACTTC.